One sample yielded the 32 T cell receptor beta chains listed below, sequenced in a study of T cells in Graves' hyperthyroidism and ophthalmopathy (dated by TCRdb to the late 2010s). The method was multiplex PCR. The instrument was an Illumina HiSeq 2000. TCR beta CDR3 regions were amplified from RNA transcripts. The TCR CDR3 was subjected to a first round of RT-PCR using the HTBI primer set and the Qiagen OneStep RT-PCR kit. The raw public reads went through TCRdb reprocessing: fastp at Q25, MiXCR clone calling, in-frame beta chains kept. Every CDR3 protein is listed once, alongside the most common genes and DNA of its rows. The sample table holds fewer than 550,000 distinct CDR3 sequences, of which around 16% were seen once. The ten biggest clones cover approximately 7.5% of the sample. The sample taken for sequencing was blood. All receptors derive from a young woman with Graves' hyperthyroidism.

There are a few counts of this clonotype. Here the CDR3 reads CASSFLAGGFDEQFF. Here the CDR3 DNA reads TGCGCCAGCAGCTTCCTAGCGGGAGGTTTCGATGAGCAGTTCTTC. This sequence joins TRBV5-1 and TRBJ2-1, with 11 nucleotides matching TRBD2. The CDR3 totals 15 residues. The germline gives CDR1 SGHRS, CDR2 YFSETQ. J gave up 8 bases and V 2 bases, and 6 bases lay outside the gene matches. The entire variable domain, with the rest obtained from reference TRBV5-1 and TRBJ2-1, is as follows: KAGVTQTPRYLIKTRGQQVTLSCSPISGHRSVSWYQQTPGQGLQFLFEYFSETQRNKGNFPGRFSGRQFSNSRSEMNVSTLELGDSALYLCASSFLAGGFDEQFFGPGTRLTVL.

In this sample, this clonotype turned up a few times. The chain links TRBV4-2 to TRBJ2-7; 12 bases fit TRBD2. V gave up 0 bases and J gave up 2 bases; unmatched junction bases: 2. Germline assignment: CDR1 LGHNA and CDR2 YNFKEQ. CDR3 length: 16 residues. The CDR3 nucleotides read TGTGCCAGCAGCCAAGAAGGACTAGCGGGAACCTACGAGCAGTACTTC. This sequence encodes CASSQEGLAGTYEQYF.

Comments on this clonotype: This likely comes from a read error, as the CDR3 has no conserved phenylalanine or tryptophan at its end. The V and J genes are TRBV5-4 and TRBJ2-7; D is tentatively TRBD1 or TRBD2 (5 bases each). Germline V gene sequence: CDR1 SGHNT, CDR2 YYREEE (reference sequence). This CDR3 has 14 residues. Trimming shortened V by 0 bases and J by 3 bases, and 10 bases separated the two germline ends. The CDR3 spells CASSLGQGDYEQYL. The CDR3 nucleotides read TGTGCCAGCAGCTTGGGGCAGGGAGACTACGAGCAGTACCTC.

The table lists this clonotype with many counts. The chain is built from TRBV30 and TRBJ2-5; TRBD2 matches at 7 bases. The CDR3 sequence is 15 residues long. J lost 5 bases, V lost 0 bases, and 9 bases had no gene match. Germline V gene lookup returns CDR1 GTSNPN and CDR2 SVGIG (reference sequence). CDR3 in DNA: TGTGCCTGGAGTGTACGCGGGAGCGGTCTCGAGACCCAGTACTTC. This codes for CAWSVRGSGLETQYF.

There are many counts of this clonotype. V usage is TRBV28 and J usage is TRBJ2-3; perhaps TRBD2 as D (6 bases). From germline, CDR1 is MDHEN and CDR2 SYDVKM. The V end lost 5 bases, the J end lost 2 bases, and 14 bases lay between the germline ends. The CDR3 runs to 15 residues. CDR3 nucleotide sequence: TGTGCCAGCAGTCCTCGTGGGGGGATCACAGATACGCAGTATTTT. Amino acid sequence: CASSPRGGITDTQYF.

This clonotype showed up just a few times. This rearrangement joins TRBV12-5 to TRBJ2-3, with D perhaps matching TRBD2 (7 bases). In germline, CDR1 is LGHNT, CDR2 FRNRAP. The CDR3 covers 15 residues. The germline V and J ends were trimmed by 5 bases and 0 bases, with 12 bases remaining between them. This CDR3 is CASGGGAGSTDTQYF. CDR3 DNA: TGTGCTAGTGGTGGGGGGGCAGGGAGCACAGATACGCAGTATTTT. The whole variable domain, filled in from reference TRBV12-5 and TRBJ2-3, reads DARVTQTPRHKVTEMGQEVTMRCQPILGHNTVFWYRQTMMQGLELLAYFRNRAPLDDSGMPKDRFSAEMPDATLATLKIQPSEPRDSAVYFCASGGGAGSTDTQYFGPGTRLTVL.

This clonotype has ten or more counts. V usage is TRBV7-2 and J usage is TRBJ1-3; no clear D gene. The germline V and J ends were trimmed by 5 bases and 3 bases, with 14 bases remaining between them. Germline V gene data show CDR1 as SGHTA and CDR2 as FQGNSA. The CDR3 contains 15 residues. The CDR3: CASSPGSERGNTIYF. The CDR3 DNA reads as TGTGCCAGCAGCCCCGGGAGTGAACGTGGAAACACCATATATTTT.

This clonotype has ten or more counts. This chain joins TRBV28 and TRBJ2-7, with D hard to call. CDR1 and CDR2 from the germline V gene are MDHEN and SYDVKM. The ends were cut back, 5 bases at V and 2 bases at J, with 13 bases in the middle. The CDR3 spans 14 residues. The CDR3 nucleotides read TGTGCCAGCAGTCTGCGGAGAAACCCCTACGAGCAGTACTTC. This encodes CASSLRRNPYEQYF.

As regards this clonotype: Sequence at one end of the junction differs from germline and may be a read error. This rearrangement joins TRBV7-2 to TRBJ1-5; 9 nucleotides match TRBD1. The CDR3 length is 14 residues. Looked up from germline, CDR1 is SGHTA and CDR2 is FQGNSA. The CDR3 DNA is TGTGCCAGCAGCCCGGACAGGGGCAATCAGCTCCAGCATTTT. Its translation: CASSPDRGNQLQHF.

This clonotype was detected many times. The chain carries TRBV6-2 or TRBV6-3 and TRBJ1-6, with TRBD1 as a possible D gene (5 bases). Per germline, CDR1 MNHEY and CDR2 SVGEGT. This CDR3 is built from 16 residues. V was cut by 7 bases and J by 8 bases, with 21 bases left in between. The CDR3 bases are TGTGCCAGCACTTCACCTCCGGGGACCCGCGATTCACCCCTCCACTTT. This sequence encodes CASTSPPGTRDSPLHF.

This clonotype has a count of ten or more. The rearrangement uses TRBV28 and TRBJ1-5; the D is unclear. Germline CDR1 is MDHEN and CDR2 is SYDVKM. The V gene lost 5 bases and the J gene lost 4 bases, with 18 bases spanning the gap. The CDR3 covers 16 residues. For the CDR3, the DNA is TGTGCCAGCAGTCCAATCGGACCTCGGGGAAATCAGCCCCAGCATTTT. It translates to CASSPIGPRGNQPQHF.

This clonotype was counted many times. The chain recombines TRBV24-1 with TRBJ2-1; 12 bases match TRBD2. The V gene's germline CDR1 is KGHDR and CDR2 SFDVKD. The CDR3 covers 14 residues. J was trimmed by 8 bases and V by 5 bases; bases with no gene match: 3. CDR3 protein: CATSGTSGRHEQFF. As DNA, the CDR3 is TGTGCCACCAGTGGAACTAGCGGGAGGCATGAGCAGTTCTTC.

This clonotype was observed a few times. The chain recombines TRBV27 with TRBJ1-3; a weak D match, TRBD1 (6 bases). V was trimmed by 2 bases and J by 0 bases, leaving 11 bases between them. This CDR3 comprises 16 residues. CDR1 MNHEY and CDR2 SMNVEV come from the germline V gene (reference sequence). Written as DNA, the CDR3 is TGTGCCAGCAGTTTAATGGGGGGCCTCTCTGGAAACACCATATATTTT. This codes for CASSLMGGLSGNTIYF.

This clonotype was detected many times. J is TRBJ2-5 and V is TRBV6-1, with D tentatively TRBD2 (6 bases). V was clipped by 7 bases and J by 0 bases, with 15 bases between them. The CDR3 covers 15 residues. Germline CDR1 and CDR2: MNHNS and SASEGT. The CDR3 bases are TGTGCCAGCATTTCCCTGGGGGGAAACCAAGAGACCCAGTACTTC. Amino acid sequence: CASISLGGNQETQYF.

V usage is TRBV9 and J usage is TRBJ2-5; D not certain. The CDR3 sequence is 16 residues long. The germline V gene encodes CDR1 SGDLS and CDR2 YYNGEE. Trimming shortened V by 0 bases and J by 5 bases, and 17 bases separated the two germline ends. CDR3 coding DNA: TGTGCCAGCAGCGTAGGCAGCCTGAGCTTCGGGGAGACCCAGTACTTC. It yields the protein CASSVGSLSFGETQYF.

The chain is built from TRBV20-1 and TRBJ1-4; 10 nucleotides line up with TRBD1. CDR3 size: 13 residues. Germline V CDR1 and CDR2: DFQATT, SNEGSKA (reference sequence). V was pared by 3 bases and J by 10 bases, with 5 bases of the junction left unmatched. CDR3 coding DNA: TGCAGTGCTAGTGGACAGGGGGATGGAAAACTGTTTTTT. Translated: CSASGQGDGKLFF.

This clonotype was seen at least ten times. The chain combines TRBV20-1 with TRBJ2-7, with 10 bases that match TRBD2. Germline CDR1 reads DFQATT; CDR2 reads SNEGSKA (reference sequence). CDR3 length: 14 amino acids. V lost 6 bases, J lost 4 bases, and 9 bases stayed unmatched. For the CDR3, the DNA is TGCAGTGCCTTACATAGACTAGCGGGTTACGAGCAGTACTTC. Translating gives CSALHRLAGYEQYF.

The CDR3 spells CASSIEGRSNQPQHF. CDR3 sequence (DNA): TGTGCCAGTAGTATAGAAGGGAGGAGCAATCAGCCCCAGCATTTT. The V and J genes are TRBV19 and TRBJ1-5; D gene ambiguous. V lost 0 bases and J 1 base, leaving 7 bases between the germline ends. CDR3 length: 15 residues. Germline V gene lookup returns CDR1 LNHDA and CDR2 SQIVND (reference sequence).

At least ten counts were recorded for this clonotype. The rearrangement links TRBV29-1 to TRBJ2-3, with D perhaps TRBD2 (5 bases). Germline CDR1 and CDR2: SQVTM and ANQGSEA. The ends were cut back, 0 bases at V and 3 bases at J, with 13 bases in the middle. The CDR3 has 15 residues. The CDR3 spells CSVEDRGRRTDTQYF. CDR3 DNA: TGCAGCGTTGAAGACCGCGGCAGGAGGACAGATACGCAGTATTTT.

At least ten counts were recorded for this clonotype. The rearrangement joins TRBV20-1 to TRBJ2-5; 8 bases are a match to TRBD2. The CDR3 loop spans 14 amino acids. J lost 1 base, V lost 0 bases, and 1 base had no gene match. Germline lookup yields CDR1 DFQATT and CDR2 SNEGSKA (reference sequence). DNA of the CDR3: TGCAGTGCTAGAGATGGGACTAGCCAAGAGACCCAGTACTTC. Encoded protein: CSARDGTSQETQYF.

This clonotype was picked up many times. The chain joins TRBV6-1 to TRBJ2-3; TRBD2 matches 11 bases. Germline values: CDR1 MNHNS, CDR2 SASEGT. The trim removed 6 bases at V and 3 bases at J, leaving 5 bases unmatched. This CDR3 is 15 amino acids long. The CDR3 spells CASRQTSGATDTQYF. DNA for the CDR3: TGTGCCAGCAGGCAGACTAGCGGGGCTACAGATACGCAGTATTTT.

This clonotype was seen ten or more times. CDR3 nucleotide sequence: TGCGCCAGCAGCCAAGGTCCGGGGGGGGGCCTTAGTGAGCAGTTCTTC. Translation: CASSQGPGGGLSEQFF. This chain joins TRBV4-1 and TRBJ2-1; TRBD2 aligns across 8 bases. The CDR3 contains 16 residues. Germline CDR1 MGHRA, CDR2 YSYEKL. V shed 1 base, J shed 9 bases, and the junction held 11 bases outside the gene matches.

This clonotype was counted ten times or more. This chain connects TRBV4-1 to TRBJ2-1; TRBD2 is a possible D gene (6 bases). The CDR3 consists of 14 residues. Trimming took 6 bases from V and 5 from J, leaving 14 bases between them. In germline, CDR1 is MGHRA, CDR2 YSYEKL. The CDR3 region is CASRPRWGDNEQFF. CDR3 coding DNA: TGCGCCAGCAGGCCAAGATGGGGGGACAATGAGCAGTTCTTC.

This clonotype was seen ten or more times. This rearrangement joins TRBV6-1 to TRBJ1-5; 9 positions agree with TRBD1. The junction had 10 bases not matched to a gene; V was cut back by 5 bases and J by 5 bases. Germline V gene lookup returns CDR1 MNHNS and CDR2 SASEGT. The CDR3 is 16 residues long. This chain's CDR3 is CASSPEDRGFHQPQHF. For the CDR3, the DNA is TGTGCCAGCAGTCCCGAAGACAGGGGGTTCCATCAGCCCCAGCATTTT.

This clonotype appeared many times. The rearrangement joins TRBV12-3 or TRBV12-4 to TRBJ2-7; D possibly corresponds to TRBD1 (6 bases). Trimming left V 6 bases short and J 6 bases short, with 12 bases between. The CDR3 extends over 12 amino acids. CDR3 in DNA: TGTGCCAGCAGCCCAAACAGGGTCGAGCAGTACTTC. Protein sequence: CASSPNRVEQYF.

The table lists this clonotype with a few counts. The rearrangement uses TRBV28 and TRBJ2-7, with 7 bases fitting TRBD1. The CDR3 is 15 residues long. Germline assignment: CDR1 MDHEN and CDR2 SYDVKM. J gave up 2 bases and V 3 bases, and 7 bases lay outside the gene matches. Here the CDR3 reads CASSLVTGTAYEQYF. The CDR3, as DNA: TGTGCCAGCAGTTTGGTTACCGGGACAGCCTACGAGCAGTACTTC.

This clonotype was seen ten or more times. The chain employs TRBV30 and TRBJ2-2, with D unresolved. The germline V gene has CDR1 GTSNPN and CDR2 SVGIG (reference sequence). The CDR3 totals 13 residues. The V end was cut by 1 base, the J end by 1 base, with 4 bases between. The CDR3 sequence: CAWSGGNTGELFF. The CDR3, as DNA: TGTGCCTGGAGTGGCGGGAACACCGGGGAGCTGTTTTTT.

In this sample, this clonotype turned up many times. The chain recombines TRBV7-9 with TRBJ2-7; the match to TRBD2 covers 9 bases. V was pared by 5 bases and J by 5 bases, with 10 bases of the junction left unmatched. CDR3 length: 15 amino acids. The germline V gene encodes CDR1 SEHNR and CDR2 FQNEAQ (reference sequence). The CDR3 loop is CASSTSGTSSHEQYF. The CDR3 nucleotides are TGTGCCAGCAGCACCTCCGGGACTAGCTCACACGAGCAGTACTTC.

This clonotype showed up many times. The genes are TRBV7-9 and TRBJ1-4, with D tentatively TRBD1 (5 bases). The V end lost 3 bases, the J end lost 6 bases, and 14 bases lay between the germline ends. The CDR3 is 15 amino acids. Germline CDR1 and CDR2: SEHNR and FQNEAQ (reference sequence). This CDR3 is CASSFWTLLDEKLFF. The CDR3 coding sequence is TGTGCCAGCAGCTTCTGGACACTTCTTGATGAAAAACTGTTTTTT.

This clonotype was seen ten or more times. V is TRBV11-2 and J is TRBJ1-1; D unresolved. The CDR3 loop spans 15 amino acids. Germline V gives CDR1 SGHAT, CDR2 FQNNGV. V lost 5 bases, J lost 0 bases, and 13 bases lay in between. The CDR3 DNA reads TGTGCCAGCAGCCATTTCCTGAACATGAACACTGAAGCTTTCTTT. This gives the protein CASSHFLNMNTEAFF.

The CDR3 protein is CSSGDGDTQYF. DNA for the CDR3: TGCAGTTCGGGCGATGGAGATACGCAGTATTTT. This sequence joins TRBV20-1 and TRBJ2-3; D is ambiguous. With 8 bases removed from V and 5 bases from J, the gap between germline ends came to 11 bases. The CDR3 has 11 residues. The V gene's germline CDR1 is DFQATT and CDR2 SNEGSKA (reference sequence).

This clonotype was detected a few times. The V gene is TRBV9, the J gene TRBJ2-2; D is ambiguous. The ends were cut back, 4 bases at V and 6 bases at J, with 7 bases in the middle. Germline CDR1 is SGDLS and CDR2 is YYNGEE. This CDR3 is built from 12 residues. The CDR3, as DNA: TGTGCCAGCAGCAGGGTTCCCGGGGAGCTGTTTTTT. Translating gives CASSRVPGELFF.